This T cell receptor (beta chain) originates from a study of blood T cell repertoires in COVID-19. Study overall: Sites across the United States, Italy and Spain contributed samples from acute and convalescent COVID-19. In each case, the material was cDNA or gDNA derived from T cells, B-cell-depleted T cells, or PBMCs.

Methods used by the authors: Estimated nucleated cell counts came from reference gene primer amplification. Assay used: immunoSEQ multiplex PCR; TCRdb lists only in-frame clones, some missing. That table is the source of V, J and clone size, and D and trimming were worked out from the DNA. The sample includes 150,000 or so clones, almost 85% seen only once; the top ten take 7.5% to 9.5%. CDR3 length: 16 amino acids. V was cut by 4 bases and J by 4 bases, with 17 bases left in between. Germline V gene lookup returns CDR1 LNHDA and CDR2 SQIVND (reference sequence). The genes are TRBV19 and TRBJ2-1; TRBD1 is a possible D gene (6 bases). Sequenced: peripheral blood. This TCR was sampled from a man aged 35 to 55 who had recovered from COVID-19. CDR3 nucleotide sequence: TGTGCCAGTAGTAAGGCAGGGGCAATTGGGTACAATGAGCAGTTCTTC. This translates into CASSKAGAIGYNEQFF.